The 32 T cell receptor beta chains below all came from one sample that was sequenced in a study of cytomegalovirus exposure and HLA in healthy donors. The PCR employed 60 Vbeta primers together with 13 Jbeta primers. The assay was immunoSEQ multiplex PCR, and TCRdb's table has in-frame clones only and misses some. The sample has approximately 140,000 clones, roughly 88% seen once. The sequenced material came from PBMCs. The receptor source for this set is a man aged 45-60 years in good health and CMV-seronegative.

J is TRBJ2-1 and V is TRBV5-4; D is possibly TRBD2 (7 bases). The CDR3 is made up of 17 amino acids. V lost 2 bases to trimming and J lost 0 bases, with 15 bases between them. Germline-derived CDR1 and CDR2 are SGHNT and YYREEE (reference sequence). The CDR3 is CASSFGGRGSSYNEQFF. The CDR3 DNA sequence: TGTGCCAGCAGCTTCGGGGGGCGGGGGAGCTCCTACAATGAGCAGTTCTTC. Combining the CDR3 with reference TRBV5-4 and TRBJ2-1 gives the whole variable domain ETGVTQSPTHLIKTRGQQVTLRCSSQSGHNTVSWYQQALGQGPQFIFQYYREEENGRGNFPPRFSGLQFPNYSSELNVNALELDDSALYLCASSFGGRGSSYNEQFFGPGTRLTVL.

This rearrangement joins TRBV5-6 to TRBJ1-2; D gene unclear. The CDR3 has 16 residues. CDR1 SGHDT and CDR2 YYEEEE come from the germline V gene. V was pared by 3 bases and J by 2 bases, with 17 bases between. CDR3 sequence reads: CASSSDINAGNYGYTF. The CDR3 DNA is TGTGCCAGCAGCTCAGACATCAACGCAGGCAACTATGGCTACACCTTC. The full variable domain, rest sourced from reference TRBV5-6 and TRBJ1-2, is DAGVTQSPTHLIKTRGQQVTLRCSPKSGHDTVSWYQQALGQGPQFIFQYYEEEERQRGNFPDRFSGHQFPNYSSELNVNALLLGDSALYLCASSSDINAGNYGYTFGSGTRLTVV.

The sample holds a few counts of this clone. The chain employs TRBV19 and TRBJ1-4; D remains ambiguous. The germline V and J ends were trimmed by 3 bases and 8 bases, with 16 bases remaining between them. The germline V gene has CDR1 LNHDA and CDR2 SQIVND (reference sequence). The length of the CDR3 is 15 residues. The chain's CDR3 is CASSIWSGFGEKLFF. CDR3 bases: TGTGCCAGTAGTATTTGGTCGGGGTTTGGCGAAAAACTGTTTTTT.

The chain recombines TRBV5-8 with TRBJ1-5, with TRBD1 matching 9 bases. V dropped 1 base and J dropped 5; count of bases not matched to a gene: 4. CDR1 and CDR2 (germline): SGHTS, YDEGEE. This CDR3 spans 15 amino acids. Here the CDR3 reads CASSLYRGPDQPQHF. DNA for the CDR3: TGTGCCAGCAGCTTGTACAGGGGGCCTGATCAGCCCCAGCATTTT.

The chain joins TRBV30 to TRBJ1-5; 7 nucleotides agree with TRBD1. CDR1 and CDR2 (germline): GTSNPN, SVGIG (reference sequence). CDR3 size: 15 residues. After removal of 5 bases from V and 1 base from J, the junction contained 8 bases not matched to a gene. CDR3 residues: CAWSRGVRSNQPQHF. The CDR3 nucleotides are TGTGCCTGGTCCAGGGGGGTTAGAAGCAATCAGCCCCAGCATTTT. The full variable domain, in which reference TRBV30 and TRBJ1-5 provide the parts outside the CDR3, is SQTIHQWPATLVQPVGSPLSLECTVEGTSNPNLYWYRQAAGRGLQLLFYSVGIGQISSEVPQNLSASRPQDRQFILSSKKLLLSDSGFYLCAWSRGVRSNQPQHFGDGTRLSIL.

V is TRBV4-1 and J is TRBJ2-5; 10 bases map to TRBD2. After removal of 0 bases from V and 0 bases from J, the junction contained 1 base not matched to a gene. Germline-derived CDR1 and CDR2 are MGHRA and YSYEKL. The CDR3 has 16 amino acids. The CDR3, as DNA: TGCGCCAGCAGCCAAGATAGCGGGGGGTACCAAGAGACCCAGTACTTC. Protein: CASSQDSGGYQETQYF.

The chain recombines TRBV27 with TRBJ1-6; D gene ambiguous. Trimming took 2 bases from V and 7 from J, leaving 9 bases between them. The germline CDR1 and CDR2 sequences are MNHEY and SMNVEV (reference sequence). This CDR3 spans 14 amino acids. Here the CDR3 reads CASSLEQRNSPLHF. The CDR3 DNA is TGTGCCAGCAGTTTAGAACAGAGAAATTCACCCCTCCACTTT.

This clone occurred once. V usage is TRBV7-2 and J usage is TRBJ2-1; D remains ambiguous. This CDR3 contains 14 residues. The V end was cut by 6 bases, the J end by 0 bases, with 9 bases between. Germline V CDR1 and CDR2: SGHTA, FQGNSA. The CDR3 protein is CASSQRRSYNEQFF. DNA for the CDR3: TGTGCCAGCAGTCAGCGTCGCTCCTACAATGAGCAGTTCTTC. Using reference TRBV7-2 and TRBJ2-1 for the parts outside the CDR3, the full variable domain is GAGVSQSPSNKVTEKGKDVELRCDPISGHTALYWYRQSLGQGLEFLIYFQGNSAPDKSGLPSDRFSAERTGGSVSTLTIQRTQQEDSAVYLCASSQRRSYNEQFFGPGTRLTVL.

The genes are TRBV27 and TRBJ1-1; D may be TRBD1 (5 bases). This CDR3 comprises 15 residues. The germline CDR1 and CDR2 sequences are MNHEY and SMNVEV (reference sequence). The V gene lost 2 bases and the J gene lost 5 bases, with 15 bases spanning the gap. The CDR3: CASSLAPGEGTEAFF. For the CDR3, the DNA is TGTGCCAGCAGTTTAGCCCCGGGGGAAGGGACTGAAGCTTTCTTT.

This chain connects TRBV4-2 to TRBJ1-4, with D perhaps matching TRBD1 (5 bases). Germline CDR1 LGHNA, CDR2 YNFKEQ. This CDR3 contains 16 residues. The ends were cut back, 0 bases at V and 5 bases at J, with 13 bases in the middle. The CDR3 reads CASSQDRAAGNEKLFF. The CDR3 DNA sequence: TGTGCCAGCAGCCAAGATCGTGCGGCAGGGAATGAAAAACTGTTTTTT.

This chain connects TRBV4-1 to TRBJ1-1, with D unclear. V was pared by 2 bases and J by 6 bases, with 16 bases between. The CDR3 has 15 amino acids. Germline CDR1 MGHRA, CDR2 YSYEKL. In DNA form, the CDR3 reads TGCGCCAGCAGCCAAAACGTGGGCTTCCCCGCTGAAGCTTTCTTT. Its protein is CASSQNVGFPAEAFF.

This clone has a handful of counts. This chain links TRBV29-1 with TRBJ1-2; D remains unclear. The CDR3 is made up of 10 amino acids. Germline CDR1 reads SQVTM; CDR2 reads ANQGSEA. The germline V and J ends were trimmed by 4 bases and 8 bases, with 8 bases remaining between them. As DNA, the CDR3 is TGCAGCGTTGGAGCTCTCGGCTACACCTTC. Its translation is CSVGALGYTF.

The rearrangement joins TRBV29-1 to TRBJ2-1; 10 nucleotides align to TRBD2. The germline gives CDR1 SQVTM, CDR2 ANQGSEA. The V gene end was trimmed by 7 bases and the J gene end by 1 base; junction bases not matched to a gene: 4. CDR3 length equals 14 residues. CDR3 loop: CSAGLAESYNEQFF. As DNA, the CDR3 is TGCAGCGCCGGACTAGCGGAATCCTACAATGAGCAGTTCTTC.

This clone was picked up a small number of times. The chain joins TRBV5-8 to TRBJ2-5, with D perhaps matching TRBD1 (5 bases). Judging by the DNA end, TRBJ2-7 fits better; the J call may be wrong. The CDR3 spans 15 residues. Per germline, CDR1 SGHTS and CDR2 YDEGEE. The CDR3 reads CASSRHRPLDYEQYF. CDR3 DNA sequence: TGTGCCAGCAGCCGCCACAGGCCCCTGGACTACGAGCAGTACTTC.

The chain uses TRBV4-1 and TRBJ2-5; 7 bases line up with TRBD2. The CDR3 covers 13 residues. Germline-derived CDR1 and CDR2 are MGHRA and YSYEKL. Losses at the gene ends were 4 bases for V and 5 bases for J; bases not matched to a gene: 4. In DNA, the CDR3 is TGCGCCAGCAGCCGGGTCGGGGGGGAGACCCAGTACTTC. Its protein is CASSRVGGETQYF.

This rearrangement joins TRBV19 to TRBJ1-5, with TRBD1 as a possible D gene (5 bases). The germline V gene encodes CDR1 LNHDA and CDR2 SQIVND (reference sequence). This CDR3 contains 12 residues. V shed 5 bases and J shed 4 bases, with 6 bases lying between them. CDR3: CASSAGNQPQHF. The CDR3 nucleotides are TGTGCCAGTAGTGCAGGGAATCAGCCCCAGCATTTT. Complete variable domain (other parts from reference TRBV19 and TRBJ1-5): DGGITQSPKYLFRKEGQNVTLSCEQNLNHDAMYWYRQDPGQGLRLIYYSQIVNDFQKGDIAEGYSVSREKKESFPLTVTSAQKNPTAFYLCASSAGNQPQHFGDGTRLSIL.

In its sample, this clone was seen a few times. J is TRBJ1-1 and V is TRBV4-3; TRBD1 might be the D (5 bases). V lost 3 bases and J 4 bases, leaving 12 bases between the germline ends. Germline V gives CDR1 LGHNA, CDR2 YSLEER. The CDR3 covers 14 residues. The CDR3 region has the DNA TGCGCCAGCAGCCAGAACCAGGGAGGCACTGAAGCTTTCTTT. This sequence encodes CASSQNQGGTEAFF.

The rearrangement links TRBV19 to TRBJ2-1; D unclear. V lost 3 bases and J lost 3, with 3 bases in between. CDR3 length equals 12 residues. Germline CDR1 is LNHDA and CDR2 is SQIVND (reference sequence). CDR3 nucleotide sequence: TGTGCCAGTAGTATTCGCTACAATGAGCAGTTCTTC. It is translated as CASSIRYNEQFF.

The V gene is TRBV6-5, the J gene TRBJ2-5; D remains ambiguous. Trimming left V 5 bases short and J 3 bases short, with 16 bases between. The CDR3 extends over 15 amino acids. CDR1 and CDR2 (germline): MNHEY, SVGAGI. In nucleotides, the CDR3 is TGTGCCAGCAGTACGAGGAGAGGAAAGAAAGAGACCCAGTACTTC. Its translation is CASSTRRGKKETQYF.

The genes are TRBV7-2 and TRBJ2-7; 10 bases fit TRBD1. Germline loops: CDR1 SGHTA, CDR2 FQGNSA. The CDR3 is 14 amino acids. Trimming cost V 3 bases and J 5 bases; bases outside gene matches: 4. The CDR3 protein is CASSFWDRGNEQYF. CDR3 in DNA: TGTGCCAGCAGCTTCTGGGACAGGGGAAACGAGCAGTACTTC.

The chain is built from TRBV7-2 and TRBJ1-1, with D tentatively TRBD1 (6 bases). V shed 1 base and J shed 5 bases, with 8 bases lying between them. Per the germline V gene, CDR1 is SGHTA and CDR2 is FQGNSA. The CDR3 has 13 residues. The CDR3 nucleotides are TGTGCCAGCAGCTTAGGAGGGGGAACTGAAGCTTTCTTT. Amino acid sequence: CASSLGGGTEAFF.

The rearrangement links TRBV7-8 to TRBJ1-5; D is undetermined. Looked up from germline, CDR1 is SGHVS and CDR2 is FQNEAQ. The CDR3 consists of 12 residues. Trimming took 4 bases from V and 7 from J, leaving 8 bases between them. CDR3 nucleotides: TGTGCCAGCAGCTCTCGACTCCAGCCCCAGCATTTT. Its translation: CASSSRLQPQHF.

About this clone: Germline and junction disagree at one end, which may indicate a read error. This chain joins TRBV7-9 and TRBJ1-1; perhaps TRBD1 as D (5 bases). Germline V CDR1 and CDR2: SEHNR, FQNEAQ (reference sequence). This CDR3 is built from 12 residues. The CDR3 loop is CSSIRGGTEAFF. The DNA of the CDR3 is TGTTCCAGCATACGGGGGGGAACTGAAGCTTTCTTT.

The chain links TRBV4-1 to TRBJ1-1; D is perhaps TRBD1 (6 bases). V lost 2 bases and J 0 bases, leaving 13 bases between the germline ends. This CDR3 has 16 residues. Germline V gene sequence: CDR1 MGHRA, CDR2 YSYEKL. The CDR3 spells CASSQTTGTVNTEAFF. In DNA form, the CDR3 reads TGCGCCAGCAGCCAAACAACAGGGACGGTGAACACTGAAGCTTTCTTT.

The chain couples TRBV6-6 to TRBJ1-6, with 9 bases that match TRBD1. With V trimmed by 7 bases and J by 7 bases, 8 bases remained unmatched. This CDR3 spans 15 amino acids. In germline, CDR1 is MNHNY, CDR2 SVGAGI (reference sequence). Here the CDR3 DNA reads TGTGCCAGCAAGGACAGGGGCGGCTTGAATTCACCCCTCCACTTT. It encodes CASKDRGGLNSPLHF.

This clone was picked up one time. The chain joins TRBV28 to TRBJ1-2, with a possible D match to TRBD1 (5 bases). Trimming removed 6 bases at V and 4 bases at J, with 21 bases between. Germline V CDR1 and CDR2: MDHEN, SYDVKM. The CDR3 is 16 residues long. In DNA, the CDR3 is TGTGCCAGCAGCAAATCTTACGGAGGGACCCTCTATGGCTACACCTTC. This gives the protein CASSKSYGGTLYGYTF.

CDR3 region: CARSSVQETQYF. The CDR3 DNA follows: TGTGCCAGGTCTTCAGTCCAAGAGACCCAGTACTTC. This chain uses TRBV2 with TRBJ2-5; D is uncertain. The CDR3 contains 12 residues. Trimming took off 9 bases at V and 1 base at J, with 9 bases between the two ends. Germline V gene sequence: CDR1 SNHLY, CDR2 FYNNEI.

The rearrangement uses TRBV5-1 and TRBJ2-1, with 10 bases lining up with TRBD2. V shed 3 bases, J shed 8 bases, and the junction held 14 bases outside the gene matches. This CDR3 spans 17 amino acids. CDR1 and CDR2 (germline): SGHRS, YFSETQ. This CDR3 is CASSSIITSGGAHEQFF. The CDR3, as DNA: TGCGCCAGCAGCTCCATTATCACCAGCGGGGGGGCCCATGAGCAGTTCTTC.

CDR3 bases: TGCGCCAGCAGCTTGGGCGGCACAGATACGCAGTATTTT. It is translated as CASSLGGTDTQYF. V usage is TRBV5-1 and J usage is TRBJ2-3; D gene unclear. Trimming pared 0 bases from V and 1 base from J, leaving 3 bases between. The CDR3 runs to 13 residues. CDR1 SGHRS and CDR2 YFSETQ come from the germline V gene. Filled out from reference TRBV5-1 and TRBJ2-3, the complete variable domain reads KAGVTQTPRYLIKTRGQQVTLSCSPISGHRSVSWYQQTPGQGLQFLFEYFSETQRNKGNFPGRFSGRQFSNSRSEMNVSTLELGDSALYLCASSLGGTDTQYFGPGTRLTVL.

V usage is TRBV19 and J usage is TRBJ2-7; 8 bases match TRBD1. This CDR3 region has 15 residues. Trimming at V came to 4 bases and at J to 5 bases, leaving 10 bases not matched to a gene. The germline CDR1 and CDR2 sequences are LNHDA and SQIVND (reference sequence). CDR3 in amino acids: CASSTPTGAFHEQYF. Here the CDR3 DNA reads TGTGCCAGTAGTACTCCGACAGGGGCTTTCCACGAGCAGTACTTC.

This clone has just a few counts. This rearrangement joins TRBV5-1 to TRBJ2-2; TRBD1 aligns across 10 bases. There are 15 residues in the CDR3. Germline trimming cut 0 bases from V and 9 bases from J; bases unmatched to any gene: 5. Germline values: CDR1 SGHRS, CDR2 YFSETQ. CDR3 loop: CASSLEGQGTRELFF. CDR3 bases: TGCGCCAGCAGCTTGGAGGGACAGGGGACCCGGGAGCTGTTTTTT.

This chain links TRBV4-3 with TRBJ2-7; the D is unclear. The CDR3 is 16 residues long. The germline V and J ends were trimmed by 0 bases and 2 bases, with 14 bases remaining between them. Looked up from germline, CDR1 is LGHNA and CDR2 is YSLEER. The CDR3 spells CASSQETFDNPYEQYF. The DNA of the CDR3 is TGCGCCAGCAGCCAAGAAACTTTTGACAACCCCTACGAGCAGTACTTC.